Reported below is one T cell receptor (beta chain). What it binds is unknown. The sample comes from a study of T cell responses to AZD1222 COVID-19 vaccine. The overall study: Second-dose timings of about 4 or about 12 weeks were pooled. Study-level points and caveats: Clonal diversity may have been underestimated in mostly white British donors. CD4 TCRs covered the whole spike, strongest at regions 160-218 and 743-854.

The assay was immunoSEQ multiplex PCR, and TCRdb's table has in-frame clones only and misses some. The repertoire includes approximately 110,000 clones, 88% of them detected once, and 4.4% sits in the top ten. This clonotype was obtained from an adult in good health. This sample comprised peripheral blood, obtained on day 0 of AZD1222 vaccination.

The CDR3 protein is CAWRQGLSPTDTQYF. CDR3 in DNA: TGTGCCTGGAGACAGGGACTTTCTCCCACAGATACGCAGTATTTT. The genes are TRBV30 and TRBJ2-3; D might be TRBD1 or TRBD2, each matching 6 bases. V lost 3 bases, J lost 2 bases, and 15 bases lay in between. There are 15 residues in the CDR3. CDR1 GTSNPN and CDR2 SVGIG come from the germline V gene (reference sequence). The entire variable domain, with the rest obtained from reference TRBV30 and TRBJ2-3, is as follows: SQTIHQWPATLVQPVGSPLSLECTVEGTSNPNLYWYRQAAGRGLQLLFYSVGIGQISSEVPQNLSASRPQDRQFILSSKKLLLSDSGFYLCAWRQGLSPTDTQYFGPGTRLTVL.